What follows are 24 T cell receptor beta chains derived from one specimen sequenced in a study of blood T cells in healthy people across ages. With a J-beta primer mix and a sample-barcoded 5' primer, a second PCR ran roughly 6 to 12 cycles. In TCRdb, the 5' RACE reads were re-called with MiXCR into one record per CDR3 protein. The repertoire holds over 500,000 distinct CDR3 sequences, with roughly half as singletons. Sequenced sample: blood. These receptors originate from a woman older than 75 in good health.

The chain recombines TRBV6-2 or TRBV6-3 with TRBJ1-5; D perhaps matches TRBD1 (5 bases). The CDR3 runs to 15 residues. V was cut by 2 bases and J by 4 bases, with 12 bases left in between. Germline-derived CDR1 and CDR2 are MNHEY and SVGEGT. DNA for the CDR3: TGTGCCAGCAGTTACGGGGGATCCGGAAATCAGCCCCAGCATTTT. Protein product: CASSYGGSGNQPQHF.

V is TRBV6-2 or TRBV6-3 and J is TRBJ2-7; 9 nucleotides match TRBD2. V gave up 4 bases and J gave up 0 bases; unmatched junction bases: 10. CDR1 and CDR2 (germline): MNHEY, SVGEGT. The CDR3 has 17 residues. CDR3 protein: CASSLGTASGISYEQYF. In DNA, the CDR3 is TGTGCCAGCAGTTTAGGAACGGCTAGCGGGATCTCCTACGAGCAGTACTTC.

This clonotype came up a few times. J is TRBJ2-3 and V is TRBV13, with 10 bases lining up with TRBD2. Losses at the gene ends were 5 bases for V and 0 bases for J; bases not matched to a gene: 5. Germline CDR1 and CDR2: PRHDT and FYEKMQ (reference sequence). This CDR3 has 16 residues. CDR3 region: CASSDPGLASTDTQYF. In DNA, the CDR3 is TGTGCCAGCAGCGACCCGGGACTAGCGAGCACAGATACGCAGTATTTT.

This chain joins TRBV6-5 and TRBJ1-1; 9 positions match TRBD1. Per germline, CDR1 MNHEY and CDR2 SVGAGI. CDR3 length: 16 amino acids. The trim removed 6 bases at V and 4 bases at J, leaving 12 bases unmatched. CDR3 sequence (DNA): TGTGCCAGCAGACCTACAGGGGGCGAGGCAGGCACTGAAGCTTTCTTT. Its protein product is CASRPTGGEAGTEAFF.

On this clonotype: This may stem from a read error, because a much larger clone lies one nucleotide away. V is TRBV7-2 and J is TRBJ2-7; D not certain. V lost 5 bases and J lost 7, with 18 bases in between. CDR1 and CDR2 (germline): SGHTA, FQGNSA. CDR3 length equals 14 residues. CDR3 sequence reads: CASSPASVYNEQYF. The CDR3 nucleotides read TGTGCCAGCAGCCCCGCGTCAGTCTACAATGAGCAGTACTTC.

The table lists this clonotype with many counts. The genes are TRBV27 and TRBJ2-3; D may be TRBD2 (6 bases). Trimming shortened V by 6 bases and J by 5 bases, and 18 bases separated the two germline ends. Germline loops: CDR1 MNHEY, CDR2 SMNVEV (reference sequence). This CDR3 is built from 15 residues. CDR3 residues: CASSLGTARGDTQYF. As DNA, the CDR3 is TGTGCCAGCAGCCTTGGGACGGCGCGGGGAGATACGCAGTATTTT.

The rearrangement links TRBV12-3 or TRBV12-4 to TRBJ2-4, with 10 bases lining up with TRBD2. The assigned J gene may be wrong: the sequence end matches TRBJ2-7 better. The CDR3 loop spans 16 amino acids. CDR3 amino acids: CASSLGSGLADDEQYF. The CDR3, as DNA: TGTGCCAGCAGTTTAGGATCAGGACTAGCGGACGACGAGCAGTACTTC.

This clonotype has a count of ten or more. The rearrangement uses TRBV14 and TRBJ2-7; D is perhaps TRBD1 or TRBD2 (6 bases each). CDR1 and CDR2 (germline): SGHDN, FVKESK. Trimming stripped 1 base from V and 0 bases from J, with 10 bases between. This CDR3 comprises 15 residues. The CDR3: CASSQVQGLSYEQYF. DNA of the CDR3: TGTGCCAGCAGCCAAGTACAGGGACTCTCCTACGAGCAGTACTTC. The full variable domain, its missing parts supplied by reference TRBV14 and TRBJ2-7, is EAGVTQFPSHSVIEKGQTVTLRCDPISGHDNLYWYRRVMGKEIKFLLHFVKESKQDESGMPNNRFLAERTGGTYSTLKVQPAELEDSGVYFCASSQVQGLSYEQYFGPGTRLTVT.

With regard to this clonotype: A much larger clonotype is one base distant, so this may be a read error. The V call is TRBV20-1, the J call TRBJ2-1; D may be TRBD2 (6 bases). Deletions cut 3 bases from V and 10 bases from J, with 16 bases between. The CDR3 is made up of 13 amino acids. Germline-derived CDR1 and CDR2 are DFQATT and SNEGSKA (reference sequence). The CDR3, as DNA: TGCAGTGCTAGGGACGGGAGAAAGGAGGAGCAGTTCTTC. Translation: CSARDGRKEEQFF.

The rearrangement joins TRBV27 to TRBJ2-2, with D possibly being TRBD1 (6 bases). The CDR3 runs 15 residues. The germline V and J ends were trimmed by 2 bases and 4 bases, with 11 bases remaining between them. The germline V gene has CDR1 MNHEY and CDR2 SMNVEV (reference sequence). In DNA, the CDR3 is TGTGCCAGCAGTTTAGTAGACAGGAGCACCGGGGAGCTGTTTTTT. This sequence encodes CASSLVDRSTGELFF.

This rearrangement joins TRBV20-1 to TRBJ2-1; perhaps TRBD1 as D (5 bases). Germline loops: CDR1 DFQATT, CDR2 SNEGSKA (reference sequence). V shed 8 bases and J shed 0 bases, with 17 bases lying between them. There are 15 residues in the CDR3. The CDR3 region is CSTQWTLASYNEQFF. In nucleotides, the CDR3 is TGCAGTACCCAATGGACATTAGCCTCCTACAATGAGCAGTTCTTC.

Comments on this clonotype: Sequence at one end of the junction differs from germline and may be a read error. This chain connects TRBV5-4 to TRBJ2-3, with D unclear. The CDR3 length is 14 residues. Germline V gene sequence: CDR1 SGHNT, CDR2 YYREEE (reference sequence). CDR3 sequence: CACSLASNSDTQYF. The CDR3 DNA reads as TGTGCCTGCAGCTTGGCATCGAACTCAGATACGCAGTATTTT.

This chain joins TRBV24-1 and TRBJ2-3; tentative D call: TRBD1 (6 bases). The V and J ends lost 5 bases and 1 base respectively, with 15 bases between them. CDR1 and CDR2 from the germline V gene are KGHDR and SFDVKD. The CDR3 loop spans 16 amino acids. CDR3 DNA sequence: TGTGCCACCAGTGGTCCGGGACACCTAGGCACAGATACGCAGTATTTT. It specifies CATSGPGHLGTDTQYF.

In its sample, this clonotype was seen many times. V is TRBV9 and J is TRBJ2-1; 9 bases align to TRBD2. V lost 1 base and J lost 0; bases outside the gene matches: 2. CDR3 length equals 16 residues. CDR1 SGDLS and CDR2 YYNGEE come from the germline V gene. This CDR3 reads CASSVLAGSSYNEQFF. For the CDR3, the DNA is TGTGCCAGCAGCGTACTAGCGGGAAGCTCCTACAATGAGCAGTTCTTC.

The CDR3 region is CASSPPGAATNEKLFF. The CDR3, as DNA: TGTGCCAGCTCACCACCGGGGGCTGCAACTAATGAAAAACTGTTTTTT. The chain combines TRBV18 with TRBJ1-4; D possibly corresponds to TRBD1 (6 bases). Germline V gene data show CDR1 as KGHSH and CDR2 as LQKENI. The CDR3 consists of 16 residues. V was pared by 0 bases and J by 0 bases, with 8 bases between.

This clonotype was detected ten times or more. V usage is TRBV20-1 and J usage is TRBJ2-1; 7 positions agree with TRBD2. Germline CDR1 is DFQATT and CDR2 is SNEGSKA (reference sequence). The CDR3 runs 11 residues. V was clipped by 3 bases and J by 10 bases; unmatched bases: 3. The CDR3 reads CSARQLAEQFF. The CDR3 region has the DNA TGCAGTGCTAGGCAACTAGCGGAGCAGTTCTTC.

About this clonotype itself: A much larger clone lies one base from this, so it may be a read error. V usage is TRBV20-1 and J usage is TRBJ2-7; weak D call: TRBD1 (5 bases). The CDR3 runs 12 residues. Between the trimmed V and J ends, which lost 3 bases and 3 bases, there was a span of 9 bases. CDR1 is DFQATT and CDR2 is SNEGSKA in the germline V gene (reference sequence). CDR3 DNA sequence: TGCAGTGCTAGTGTCAGGGACTACGAGCAGTACTTC. This codes for CSASVRDYEQYF.

This chain joins TRBV6-5 and TRBJ2-1; tentatively, D is TRBD2 (6 bases). This CDR3 has 15 amino acids. Germline V CDR1 and CDR2: MNHEY, SVGAGI. Trimming took 0 bases from V and 13 from J, leaving 19 bases between them. CDR3 nucleotide sequence: TGTGCCAGCAGTTACTCGATGCAGTCTTGGACTACCCAGTTCTTC. Encoded protein: CASSYSMQSWTTQFF.

V and J are TRBV5-1 and TRBJ2-5; maybe TRBD2 (5 bases). The V and J ends lost 0 bases and 0 bases respectively, with 6 bases between them. The CDR3 extends over 14 amino acids. Looked up from germline, CDR1 is SGHRS and CDR2 is YFSETQ. The CDR3 loop reads CASSLVLDQETQYF. As DNA, the CDR3 is TGCGCCAGCAGCTTGGTACTAGACCAAGAGACCCAGTACTTC.

The rearrangement joins TRBV6-4 to TRBJ2-3, with 7 bases identical to TRBD2. Germline V lookup: CDR1 MRHNA, CDR2 SNTAGT. The CDR3 is 14 residues long. The J segment lost 6 bases and the V segment lost 4 bases, leaving 7 bases of the junction unmatched. Here the CDR3 reads CASSASGGRDTQYF. In DNA, the CDR3 is TGTGCCAGCAGTGCTAGCGGAGGCAGGGATACGCAGTATTTT.

The chain carries TRBV20-1 and TRBJ2-3; possibly TRBD1 or TRBD2 for D (5 bases each). V lost 5 bases, J lost 0 bases, and 12 bases lay in between. This CDR3 region has 14 residues. Germline loops: CDR1 DFQATT, CDR2 SNEGSKA (reference sequence). For the CDR3, the DNA is TGCAGTGCTCGCAGGGACCCTAGCACAGATACGCAGTATTTT. Protein product: CSARRDPSTDTQYF.

Details on this clonotype: Just one base apart from a much larger clone, this may be a read error. The chain couples TRBV5-1 to TRBJ2-3, with no clear D. The V and J ends lost 4 bases and 0 bases respectively, with 9 bases between them. The V gene's germline CDR1 is SGHRS and CDR2 YFSETQ. The length of the CDR3 is 14 residues. CDR3 sequence (DNA): TGCGCCAGCAGCGCGACACCTAGCACAGATACGCAGTATTTT. As protein: CASSATPSTDTQYF.

This clonotype occurred once. The V and J genes are TRBV20-1 and TRBJ2-5; D perhaps matches TRBD1 (6 bases). The CDR3 sequence is 11 residues long. V was clipped by 7 bases and J by 1 base, with 7 bases between them. The germline V gene encodes CDR1 DFQATT and CDR2 SNEGSKA (reference sequence). In DNA form, the CDR3 reads TGCAGTGGACAGGTCCAAGAGACCCAGTACTTC. It encodes CSGQVQETQYF.

This chain joins TRBV20-1 and TRBJ2-1; 10 nucleotides agree with TRBD2. This CDR3 region has 14 residues. Germline-derived CDR1 and CDR2 are DFQATT and SNEGSKA (reference sequence). Trimming took 5 bases from V and 8 from J; bases not matched to a gene: 9. CDR3 sequence: CSAHGTSGMDEQFF. The CDR3 bases are TGCAGTGCTCACGGAACTAGCGGGATGGATGAGCAGTTCTTC.